Below, one T cell receptor beta chain is given with its context. Its antigen is as yet unknown. This record comes from a study of blood T cells in healthy people across ages. Study-level information: Using template switching, researchers captured about one barcoded beta molecule for each two T cells. General observations from the study: Without sorted subsets, naive and antigen-experienced compartments could not be conclusively compared.

Total RNA, at least 6 micrograms per sample, came from PBMCs. With a J-beta primer mix and a sample-barcoded 5' primer, a second PCR ran roughly 7 to 11 cycles. In TCRdb, the 5' RACE reads were re-called with MiXCR into one record per CDR3 protein. The table lists a few hundred thousand distinct CDR3 sequences, about a quarter of them singletons. This sample was shared with a second study, whose subject was T cells of mothers and their children.

Sample: blood. The clonotype was recovered from a boy between 2 and 10 years old in good health.

The DNA for the CDR3 is TGTGCCAGCAGCTTAGGAGCGGGAGGGAAACAGTACTTC. Protein sequence: CASSLGAGGKQYF. This rearrangement joins TRBV11-2 to TRBJ2-4; 10 positions match TRBD2. CDR3 length: 13 amino acids. Trimming at V came to 1 base and at J to 13 bases, leaving 4 bases not matched to a gene. Germline values: CDR1 SGHAT, CDR2 FQNNGV. The full variable domain, in which reference TRBV11-2 and TRBJ2-4 provide the parts outside the CDR3, is EAGVAQSPRYKIIEKRQSVAFWCNPISGHATLYWYQQILGQGPKLLIQFQNNGVVDDSQLPKDRFSAERLKGVDSTLKIQPAKLEDSAVYLCASSLGAGGKQYFGAGTRLSVL.